Following are 5 T cell receptor beta chains from one sample sequenced in a study of OX40 agonist ivuxolimab in advanced cancers. Only in-frame clones appear in the TCRdb table, and some are missing; sequencing was by immunoSEQ multiplex PCR. The sample includes some 98,000 clones, roughly 80% of them seen just once. The material was CD4+ or CD8+ T cells sorted from blood, obtained in a trial of the OX40 agonist ivuxolimab. All receptors come from an adult with an advanced solid tumor such as melanoma, head and neck, liver or kidney cancer.

This clone was recorded only once. This chain joins TRBV6-5 and TRBJ2-7; D gene ambiguous. The CDR3 totals 13 residues. Germline assignment: CDR1 MNHEY and CDR2 SVGAGI. V gave up 2 bases and J gave up 5 bases, with 10 bases separating them. This CDR3 is CASSYGLPHEQYF. The CDR3 coding sequence is TGTGCCAGCAGTTACGGCCTACCCCACGAGCAGTACTTC.

V usage is TRBV19 and J usage is TRBJ1-3; D is ambiguous. This CDR3 has 17 amino acids. Germline CDR1 is LNHDA and CDR2 is SQIVND (reference sequence). Trimming removed 1 base at V and 3 bases at J, with 16 bases between. CDR3 sequence (DNA): TGTGCCAGTAGTATAGGAAGTGGCAGCCGCCTTGGAAACACCATATATTTT. Its translation: CASSIGSGSRLGNTIYF.

This chain joins TRBV29-1 and TRBJ1-1; D perhaps matches TRBD1 (5 bases). CDR3 size: 12 residues. With 7 bases removed from V and 3 bases from J, the gap between germline ends came to 12 bases. Looked up from germline, CDR1 is SQVTM and CDR2 is ANQGSEA. CDR3 in DNA: TGCAGCGGGGGACGGAGTTACACTGAAGCTTTCTTT. It codes for CSGGRSYTEAFF.

The chain recombines TRBV5-5 with TRBJ2-3, with D possibly being TRBD2 (6 bases). Germline lookup yields CDR1 SGHKS and CDR2 YYEKEE (reference sequence). V lost 1 base and J 13 bases, leaving 16 bases between the germline ends. This CDR3 comprises 13 residues. The CDR3 DNA reads TGTGCCAGCAGCTTGTTCGTCGGGAGAGGGGAGTATTTT. Its translation is CASSLFVGRGEYF.

The chain recombines TRBV5-1 with TRBJ1-6, with a tentative D call TRBD1 (5 bases). Looked up from germline, CDR1 is SGHRS and CDR2 is YFSETQ. V lost 0 bases and J 5 bases, leaving 12 bases between the germline ends. This CDR3 spans 16 amino acids. Here the CDR3 reads CASSLAAQGNNSPLHF. For the CDR3, the DNA is TGCGCCAGCAGCTTGGCCGCTCAGGGCAATAATTCACCCCTCCACTTT.